One sample yielded the 18 T cell receptor beta chains listed below, sequenced in a study of regulatory T cells in long-lasting Graves disease. Construction of the TCR beta libraries employed iRepertoire HTBI primers in conjunction with Arm-PCR of CDR3 regions. TCRdb re-called the multiplex PCR reads through MiXCR, storing one row per CDR3 protein. This sample yields some 350,000 distinct CDR3 sequences, of which 15% to 20% are seen a single time; around 21% belongs to the top ten. Time point noted: newly diagnosed GD, antithyroid drugs for less than 3 months. Generation of the TCR library employed RNA extracted from PBMCs. These data also formed part of another study, on T cells in Graves' hyperthyroidism and ophthalmopathy.

This sample comprised peripheral blood mononuclear cells (PBMCs), obtained at new diagnosis, from a patient treated with antithyroid drugs. The source of these receptors is a woman between 18 and 30 years old with Graves disease.

This clonotype was seen repeatedly, ten times or more. The chain employs TRBV6-1 and TRBJ1-1, with no clear D. Deletions cut 1 base from V and 4 bases from J, with 10 bases between. Germline loops: CDR1 MNHNS, CDR2 SASEGT. CDR3 length: 14 residues. The CDR3 is CASSEGTVGTEAFF. The CDR3 nucleotides are TGTGCCAGCAGTGAAGGGACCGTGGGCACTGAAGCTTTCTTT.

At least ten counts were recorded for this clonotype. J is TRBJ2-3 and V is TRBV12-3 or TRBV12-4; no reliable D call. V shed 8 bases and J shed 3 bases, with 15 bases lying between them. The CDR3 runs to 14 residues. CDR3 protein: CASRRTPVTDTQYF. The CDR3 DNA reads TGTGCCAGCCGAAGGACCCCAGTGACAGATACGCAGTATTTT.

There are many counts of this clonotype. The V call is TRBV7-3, the J call TRBJ2-7; TRBD1 might be the D (6 bases). Trimming left V 8 bases short and J 3 bases short, with 29 bases between. CDR3 size: 18 residues. The germline V gene encodes CDR1 SGHTA and CDR2 FQGTGA. Written as DNA, the CDR3 is TGTGCCAGCGGAGAAGGACAGCGGCTCCCCCTCATCGACTACGAGCAGTACTTC. This sequence encodes CASGEGQRLPLIDYEQYF.

This clonotype has a count of ten or more. This chain connects TRBV13 to TRBJ1-1; D not resolved. From germline, CDR1 is PRHDT and CDR2 FYEKMQ (reference sequence). This CDR3 spans 13 amino acids. V lost 5 bases and J lost 4, with 11 bases in between. DNA of the CDR3: TGTGCCAGCAGCCACCATTTTTCCACTGAAGCTTTCTTT. Translated, it gives CASSHHFSTEAFF.

The J gene is TRBJ1-2, the V gene TRBV7-6, with 12 bases identical to TRBD1. CDR3 length: 14 amino acids. Looked up from germline, CDR1 is SGHVS and CDR2 is FNYEAQ. The V gene end was trimmed by 5 bases and the J gene end by 7 bases; junction bases not matched to a gene: 5. The CDR3 region is CASSPGQGAFGYTF. The CDR3 bases are TGTGCCAGCAGCCCGGGACAGGGGGCTTTTGGCTACACCTTC.

This clonotype occurred many times. The chain has TRBV7-9 and TRBJ2-3; D possibly matches TRBD1 or TRBD2 (5 bases each). The CDR3 has 15 amino acids. The V end was cut by 1 base, the J end by 3 bases, with 11 bases between. Germline loops: CDR1 SEHNR, CDR2 FQNEAQ (reference sequence). CDR3 loop: CASSLEGSRTDTQYF. As DNA, the CDR3 is TGTGCCAGCAGCTTAGAGGGGAGTCGGACAGATACGCAGTATTTT.

This clonotype occurred many times. One end of the junction fails to match germline, which may point to a read error. The CDR3 loop reads CASSRDRSSYNEQFF. CDR3 in DNA: TGTGCCAGCAGCCGGGACCGTAGCTCCTACAATGAGCAGTTCTTC. The chain is built from TRBV5-1 and TRBJ2-1; D possibly uses TRBD1 or TRBD2 (5 bases each). This CDR3 contains 15 residues. CDR1 and CDR2 from the germline V gene are SGHRS and YFSETQ.

This clonotype showed up many times. V and J are TRBV12-3 or TRBV12-4 and TRBJ1-5, with TRBD1 as a possible D gene (5 bases). V lost 8 bases, J lost 1 base, and 6 bases lay in between. There are 12 residues in the CDR3. The chain's CDR3 is CASGGSNQPQHF. CDR3 DNA: TGTGCCAGCGGGGGGAGCAATCAGCCCCAGCATTTT.

The chain employs TRBV2 and TRBJ1-6, with a possible D match to TRBD1 (5 bases). The V end was cut by 6 bases, the J end by 7 bases, with 19 bases between. There are 16 residues in the CDR3. CDR1 is SNHLY, CDR2 FYNNEI, per germline. Written as DNA, the CDR3 is TGTGCCAGCAGGGGAGGGCCCTTTGGGGGGAATTCACCCCTCCACTTT. Protein: CASRGGPFGGNSPLHF.

This clonotype was counted only a few times. The V call is TRBV19, the J call TRBJ2-2; TRBD1 agrees at 9 bases. The V gene's germline CDR1 is LNHDA and CDR2 SQIVND (reference sequence). The CDR3 is made up of 14 amino acids. V was pared by 5 bases and J by 3 bases, with 1 base of the junction left unmatched. The CDR3 sequence is CASSRTGDTGELFF. CDR3 in DNA: TGTGCCAGTAGTCGGACAGGGGACACCGGGGAGCTGTTTTTT. The full variable domain, its missing parts supplied by reference TRBV19 and TRBJ2-2, is DGGITQSPKYLFRKEGQNVTLSCEQNLNHDAMYWYRQDPGQGLRLIYYSQIVNDFQKGDIAEGYSVSREKKESFPLTVTSAQKNPTAFYLCASSRTGDTGELFFGEGSRLTVL.

The genes are TRBV20-1 and TRBJ2-3; D gene uncertain. The CDR3 extends over 14 amino acids. Germline V gene data show CDR1 as DFQATT and CDR2 as SNEGSKA (reference sequence). The V end was cut by 2 bases, the J end by 6 bases, with 15 bases between. The CDR3 region is CSARLGSRVDTQYF. As DNA, the CDR3 is TGCAGTGCTAGACTGGGGTCTAGGGTGGATACGCAGTATTTT.

The J gene is TRBJ2-5, the V gene TRBV4-1; no reliable D call. V was trimmed by 6 bases and J by 5 bases, leaving 19 bases between them. The CDR3 contains 15 residues. Germline V gene lookup returns CDR1 MGHRA and CDR2 YSYEKL. The CDR3 DNA is TGCGCCAGCAGTCTCCGGACCACCCGCCGGGAGACCCAGTACTTC. Amino acids: CASSLRTTRRETQYF.

This clonotype was detected only a few times. This chain links TRBV20-1 with TRBJ2-1, with 8 bases identical to TRBD2. The ends lost 6 bases at V and 2 bases at J; junction bases unmatched: 12. Germline V lookup: CDR1 DFQATT, CDR2 SNEGSKA (reference sequence). The CDR3 is made up of 16 amino acids. As DNA, the CDR3 is TGCAGTGCCCAAAACGAGCGCGGGAGGACCTACAATGAGCAGTTCTTC. As protein: CSAQNERGRTYNEQFF.

This clonotype was observed at least ten times. The rearrangement links TRBV28 to TRBJ2-3, with D perhaps TRBD1 or TRBD2 (6 bases each). This CDR3 contains 17 residues. The ends were cut back, 6 bases at V and 2 bases at J, with 21 bases in the middle. Germline CDR1 reads MDHEN; CDR2 reads SYDVKM. CDR3 sequence: CASRRDGGGPITDTQYF. In DNA form, the CDR3 reads TGTGCCAGCAGAAGGGACGGGGGCGGCCCGATCACAGATACGCAGTATTTT. The full variable domain, completed using reference TRBV28 and TRBJ2-3, is DVKVTQSSRYLVKRTGEKVFLECVQDMDHENMFWYRQDPGLGLRLIYFSYDVKMKEKGDIPEGYSVSREKKERFSLILESASTNQTSMYLCASRRDGGGPITDTQYFGPGTRLTVL.

This clonotype has at least ten counts. This chain connects TRBV27 to TRBJ2-7, with D tentatively TRBD2 (5 bases). CDR1 and CDR2 from the germline V gene are MNHEY and SMNVEV (reference sequence). V was clipped by 0 bases and J by 5 bases, with 11 bases between them. The CDR3 is made up of 14 amino acids. The CDR3 DNA sequence: TGTGCCAGCAGTTTATCCTGGGAGTTTGACGAGCAGTACTTC. Encoded protein: CASSLSWEFDEQYF.

In its sample, this clonotype was seen a few times. This sequence joins TRBV28 and TRBJ2-2, with TRBD1 identical over 8 bases. From germline, CDR1 is MDHEN and CDR2 SYDVKM. After removal of 7 bases from V and 3 bases from J, the junction contained 16 bases not matched to a gene. CDR3 size: 18 residues. The DNA for the CDR3 is TGTGCCAGCACCCCGGCCCCCAACAGGGGGACTTACACCGGGGAGCTGTTTTTT. Translation gives CASTPAPNRGTYTGELFF.

This clonotype was picked up many times. This sequence joins TRBV5-1 and TRBJ2-5, with a weak D call TRBD1 (5 bases). The V gene's germline CDR1 is SGHRS and CDR2 YFSETQ. The CDR3 consists of 15 residues. The V end was cut by 4 bases, the J end by 5 bases, with 18 bases between. Here the CDR3 reads CASSASTAPGETQYF. DNA for the CDR3: TGCGCCAGCAGCGCTTCGACAGCCCCTGGGGAGACCCAGTACTTC.

The V gene is TRBV30, the J gene TRBJ1-2; D is ambiguous. V was shortened by 2 bases and J by 10 bases, with 11 bases between the two germline ends. CDR1 is GTSNPN and CDR2 is SVGIG in the germline V gene (reference sequence). The CDR3 spans 11 residues. The CDR3 sequence: CAWSNIIHYTF. DNA for the CDR3: TGTGCCTGGAGTAATATCATCCACTACACCTTC. The full variable domain, rest sourced from reference TRBV30 and TRBJ1-2, is SQTIHQWPATLVQPVGSPLSLECTVEGTSNPNLYWYRQAAGRGLQLLFYSVGIGQISSEVPQNLSASRPQDRQFILSSKKLLLSDSGFYLCAWSNIIHYTFGSGTRLTVV.